The 32 T cell receptor beta chains below were found in one sample sequenced in a study of T and B cells in COVID-19 patients. Multiplex PCR with BIOMED2 TRB-A/B primer pools amplified TRB rearrangements. TCRdb used MiXCR to reprocess the multiplex PCR reads, holding one entry per CDR3 protein. The data show some 21,000 distinct CDR3 sequences, approximately 30% seen once. Each TRB amplification used about 220-500 ng of genomic DNA from blood. The specimen sequenced was blood. These receptors originate from a human donor who had recovered from COVID-19.

In this sample, this clonotype turned up many times. V gene TRBV30 combines with J gene TRBJ2-7; the D gene is possibly TRBD2 (6 bases). Deletions cut 2 bases from V and 6 bases from J, with 14 bases between. Germline V CDR1 and CDR2: GTSNPN, SVGIG (reference sequence). The CDR3 loop spans 13 amino acids. CDR3 in DNA: TGTGCCTGGAGTATAGCGGCCCTGGGCGAGCAGTACTTC. It yields the protein CAWSIAALGEQYF.

A word on this clonotype: A read error may be the cause here, since a much bigger clone is one base away. CDR3 region: CASSWGPSKDTQYF. CDR3 in DNA: TGTGCCAGCAGCTGGGGGCCTAGCAAAGATACGCAGTATTTT. The rearrangement uses TRBV6-5 and TRBJ2-3; D is perhaps TRBD1 (6 bases). Germline values: CDR1 MNHEY, CDR2 SVGAGI. The CDR3 is made up of 14 amino acids.

By frequency in the sample, this clonotype is medium-sized (0.01 to 0.1%). This chain connects TRBV19 to TRBJ2-2; TRBD2 is a possible D gene (5 bases). V lost 2 bases and J lost 1, with 11 bases in between. From germline, CDR1 is LNHDA and CDR2 SQIVND (reference sequence). The CDR3 contains 16 residues. The CDR3, as DNA: TGTGCCAGTAGTATAAATCCTGGAGGGAACACCGGGGAGCTGTTTTTT. This gives the protein CASSINPGGNTGELFF.

The chain couples TRBV6-1 to TRBJ2-5; D ambiguous. CDR1 is MNHNS and CDR2 is SASEGT in the germline V gene. The CDR3 is 14 amino acids. Trimming removed 5 bases from V and 5 bases from J, with 15 bases in between. CDR3 sequence reads: CASSPRAPRETQYF. DNA of the CDR3: TGTGCCAGCAGTCCCCGGGCCCCGCGGGAGACCCAGTACTTC.

In its sample, this clonotype was seen many times. J is TRBJ2-1 and V is TRBV5-1, with a tentative D call TRBD2 (5 bases). The CDR3 covers 17 residues. Germline V lookup: CDR1 SGHRS, CDR2 YFSETQ. Trimming shortened V by 0 bases and J by 5 bases, and 18 bases separated the two germline ends. CDR3: CASSLAINSMEDNEQFF. CDR3 bases: TGCGCCAGCAGCTTGGCCATAAACTCTATGGAGGACAATGAGCAGTTCTTC.

This rearrangement joins TRBV14 to TRBJ2-5, with TRBD2 matching 10 bases. CDR1 SGHDN and CDR2 FVKESK come from the germline V gene. Trimming took 1 base from V and 5 from J; bases not matched to a gene: 10. This CDR3 has 17 amino acids. CDR3: CASSQGILTSGYETQYF. CDR3 in DNA: TGTGCCAGCAGCCAAGGAATCTTGACTAGCGGGTATGAGACCCAGTACTTC.

This clonotype occurred a few times. The rearrangement links TRBV5-1 to TRBJ2-2; 10 bases map to TRBD1. There are 19 residues in the CDR3. CDR1 and CDR2 (germline): SGHRS, YFSETQ. V lost 0 bases to trimming and J lost 0 bases; unmatched junction nucleotides: 8. The CDR3 sequence is CASSLGPVGQGTNTGELFF. The CDR3 bases are TGCGCCAGCAGCTTGGGACCGGTGGGACAGGGGACGAACACCGGGGAGCTGTTTTTT. Based on the CDR3 plus reference TRBV5-1 and TRBJ2-2, the full variable domain is KAGVTQTPRYLIKTRGQQVTLSCSPISGHRSVSWYQQTPGQGLQFLFEYFSETQRNKGNFPGRFSGRQFSNSRSEMNVSTLELGDSALYLCASSLGPVGQGTNTGELFFGEGSRLTVL.

By frequency in the sample, this clonotype is medium-sized. This chain links TRBV11-3 with TRBJ2-2, with a weak D call TRBD2 (5 bases). In germline, CDR1 is SGHNT, CDR2 YENEEA. The V and J ends lost 5 bases and 5 bases respectively, with 21 bases between them. The CDR3 length is 17 residues. The CDR3 DNA follows: TGTGCCAGCAGCCATCGCGGGCAGGCCCTTAGGACCGGGGAGCTGTTTTTT. Its protein product is CASSHRGQALRTGELFF.

This chain connects TRBV12-3 or TRBV12-4 to TRBJ1-1; D gene uncertain. V dropped 5 bases and J dropped 0 bases, with 7 bases sitting between them. The CDR3 totals 13 residues. DNA for the CDR3: TGTGCCAGCAGTAAGGTGATGAACACTGAAGCTTTCTTT. Translating gives CASSKVMNTEAFF.

The rearrangement joins TRBV5-1 to TRBJ2-3; D possibly corresponds to TRBD1 (7 bases). The V gene lost 5 bases and the J gene lost 5 bases, with 12 bases spanning the gap. Germline V gives CDR1 SGHRS, CDR2 YFSETQ. CDR3 size: 13 residues. CDR3 bases: TGCGCCAGCAGTCAGGGGGGCGTAGATACGCAGTATTTT. Translating gives CASSQGGVDTQYF.

This chain uses TRBV5-5 with TRBJ2-7; perhaps TRBD2 as D (6 bases). The germline V gene has CDR1 SGHKS and CDR2 YYEKEE (reference sequence). Trimming stripped 1 base from V and 4 bases from J, with 15 bases between. The CDR3 is made up of 15 amino acids. The DNA of the CDR3 is TGTGCCAGCAGCTTGTCCGGACTATCGATTTACGAGCAGTACTTC. Protein sequence: CASSLSGLSIYEQYF.

By sample fraction, this clonotype is medium-sized (0.01 to 0.1%). The chain has TRBV30 and TRBJ2-2; D might be TRBD1 (5 bases). Per the germline V gene, CDR1 is GTSNPN and CDR2 is SVGIG (reference sequence). The CDR3 loop spans 13 amino acids. Deletions cut 4 bases from V and 1 base from J, with 7 bases between. CDR3 DNA sequence: TGTGCCTGGACAGGGCGGAACACCGGGGAGCTGTTTTTT. It specifies CAWTGRNTGELFF. The full variable domain, its missing parts supplied by reference TRBV30 and TRBJ2-2, is SQTIHQWPATLVQPVGSPLSLECTVEGTSNPNLYWYRQAAGRGLQLLFYSVGIGQISSEVPQNLSASRPQDRQFILSSKKLLLSDSGFYLCAWTGRNTGELFFGEGSRLTVL.

Many counts were recorded for this clonotype. The chain couples TRBV19 to TRBJ1-4, with D uncertain. Trimming shortened V by 4 bases and J by 1 base, and 7 bases separated the two germline ends. Germline CDR1 and CDR2: LNHDA and SQIVND (reference sequence). The CDR3 is 14 amino acids. CDR3 in DNA: TGTGCCAGTAGTAGGATCGGAACTAATGAAAAACTGTTTTTT. Its translation is CASSRIGTNEKLFF.

This clonotype was observed a handful of times. This chain links TRBV5-1 with TRBJ2-1, with 7 bases fitting TRBD1. Per germline, CDR1 SGHRS and CDR2 YFSETQ. J gave up 14 bases and V 4 bases, and 6 bases lay outside the gene matches. The CDR3 is 11 amino acids. CDR3 amino acids: CASSQDRLEFF. CDR3 DNA sequence: TGCGCCAGCAGCCAGGACAGGCTGGAGTTCTTC.

Within the sample, this clonotype is medium-sized. V is TRBV29-1 and J is TRBJ2-7; D is ambiguous. CDR1 and CDR2 from the germline V gene are SQVTM and ANQGSEA. The CDR3 is 11 residues long. The ends were cut back, 0 bases at V and 3 bases at J, with 3 bases in the middle. In DNA, the CDR3 is TGCAGCGTTGAAGACAGCTACGAGCAGTACTTC. This encodes CSVEDSYEQYF.

V gene TRBV12-3 or TRBV12-4 combines with J gene TRBJ2-1; the match to TRBD1 covers 11 bases. Unmatched junction bases numbered 10, after V lost 7 bases and J lost 8 bases. The CDR3 spans 15 residues. CDR3 coding DNA: TGTGCCAGCACCTTCTTCTGGACAGGGGGCGATGAGCAGTTCTTC. It specifies CASTFFWTGGDEQFF.

This clonotype was seen repeatedly, ten times or more. The rearrangement uses TRBV6-5 and TRBJ1-4; 11 positions match TRBD1. The J segment lost 5 bases and the V segment lost 10 bases, leaving 3 bases of the junction unmatched. Germline lookup yields CDR1 MNHEY and CDR2 SVGAGI. The CDR3 runs to 13 residues. CDR3 nucleotides: TGTGCCATAGGGACAGGGGGAAATGAAAAACTGTTTTTT. Its translation: CAIGTGGNEKLFF.

The chain uses TRBV5-8 and TRBJ2-7, with 8 bases lining up with TRBD2. With 4 bases clipped from V and 5 bases from J, the junction kept 20 bases outside the gene matches. This CDR3 comprises 18 residues. CDR1 is SGHTS, CDR2 YDEGEE, per germline. CDR3 sequence (DNA): TGTGCCAGCAGCCCCAGCCCACGTTACGGGACTAGTGCCCACGAGCAGTACTTC. This translates into CASSPSPRYGTSAHEQYF.

V usage is TRBV19 and J usage is TRBJ1-2, with 8 bases aligning to TRBD1. CDR3 size: 15 residues. V lost 3 bases, J lost 5 bases, and 8 bases stayed unmatched. Germline lookup yields CDR1 LNHDA and CDR2 SQIVND (reference sequence). As DNA, the CDR3 is TGTGCCAGTAGTATTTCCGGGACAGGAGGGTATGGCTACACCTTC. Translating gives CASSISGTGGYGYTF.

The chain recombines TRBV5-1 with TRBJ2-1, with a weak D call TRBD2 (5 bases). CDR1 is SGHRS and CDR2 is YFSETQ in the germline V gene. Trimming cost V 6 bases and J 5 bases, with 15 bases left between them. The CDR3 totals 14 residues. CDR3 sequence: CASTEAGGNNEQFF. The CDR3 bases are TGCGCCAGCACCGAGGCGGGTGGCAACAATGAGCAGTTCTTC.

This clonotype was seen more than once but under ten times. V gene TRBV7-2 combines with J gene TRBJ2-1; TRBD2 matches at 9 bases. The CDR3 has 15 amino acids. Trimming removed 1 base from V and 7 bases from J; junction bases left unmatched: 5. The V gene's germline CDR1 is SGHTA and CDR2 FQGNSA. In DNA, the CDR3 is TGTGCCAGCAGCTTAGGCGGGGGGGTAAGGAATGAGCAGTTCTTC. This translates into CASSLGGGVRNEQFF.

This chain joins TRBV18 and TRBJ1-6, with 7 nucleotides matching TRBD1. The CDR3 spans 17 residues. After removal of 2 bases from V and 5 bases from J, the junction contained 9 bases not matched to a gene. Germline values: CDR1 KGHSH, CDR2 LQKENI. The CDR3 spells CASSPNTGAQNNSPLHF. DNA for the CDR3: TGTGCCAGCTCACCAAACACAGGGGCCCAAAATAATTCACCCCTCCACTTT.

The chain carries TRBV27 and TRBJ2-7; 11 positions match TRBD2. This CDR3 is built from 19 residues. Per the germline V gene, CDR1 is MNHEY and CDR2 is SMNVEV (reference sequence). V lost 5 bases and J lost 0; bases outside the gene matches: 15. The CDR3: CASSRRGFLAGGSSYEQYF. The CDR3 DNA sequence: TGTGCCAGCAGTCGAAGGGGATTTCTAGCGGGGGGAAGCTCCTACGAGCAGTACTTC.

This clonotype was found a few times. The rearrangement links TRBV11-2 to TRBJ2-3; 9 nucleotides line up with TRBD2. V shed 5 bases and J 0 bases; nucleotides not matched to a gene: 15. The CDR3 loop spans 19 amino acids. Per germline, CDR1 SGHAT and CDR2 FQNNGV. The CDR3 sequence is CASSIYPGTSSKSTDTQYF. The DNA for the CDR3 is TGTGCCAGCAGCATCTATCCCGGGACTAGCAGTAAAAGCACAGATACGCAGTATTTT.

The chain joins TRBV27 to TRBJ2-1; 12 positions agree with TRBD1. The ends lost 5 bases at V and 13 bases at J; junction bases unmatched: 18. The germline CDR1 and CDR2 sequences are MNHEY and SMNVEV (reference sequence). The length of the CDR3 is 17 residues. The CDR3 DNA reads as TGTGCCAGCAGTGGAGCATCCGGGACAGGGGGCTTCCAGGGCCAGTTCTTC. As protein: CASSGASGTGGFQGQFF.

This clonotype was observed a handful of times. The chain joins TRBV5-1 to TRBJ2-2; TRBD2 matches 8 bases. V lost 5 bases and J lost 7; bases outside the gene matches: 7. Germline lookup yields CDR1 SGHRS and CDR2 YFSETQ. This CDR3 contains 14 residues. This CDR3 is CASREGLGGGELFF. In DNA, the CDR3 is TGCGCCAGCAGGGAGGGACTAGGAGGCGGGGAGCTGTTTTTT. The whole variable domain, remainder taken from reference TRBV5-1 and TRBJ2-2, is KAGVTQTPRYLIKTRGQQVTLSCSPISGHRSVSWYQQTPGQGLQFLFEYFSETQRNKGNFPGRFSGRQFSNSRSEMNVSTLELGDSALYLCASREGLGGGELFFGEGSRLTVL.

This clonotype turned up a few times. Written as DNA, the CDR3 is TGCAGCGCCGGGGACAGGGTGGGATCACCCCTCCACTTT. This codes for CSAGDRVGSPLHF. This chain links TRBV29-1 with TRBJ1-6; 9 bases match TRBD1. Germline values: CDR1 SQVTM, CDR2 ANQGSEA. V lost 7 bases and J lost 10; bases outside the gene matches: 8. This CDR3 comprises 13 residues. The full variable domain, in which reference TRBV29-1 and TRBJ1-6 provide the parts outside the CDR3, is SAVISQKPSRDICQRGTSLTIQCQVDSQVTMMFWYRQQPGQSLTLIATANQGSEATYESGFVIDKFPISRPNLTFSTLTVSNMSPEDSSIYLCSAGDRVGSPLHFGNGTRLTVT.

This chain links TRBV18 with TRBJ1-2; possible D gene TRBD1, 5 bases. Germline V lookup: CDR1 KGHSH, CDR2 LQKENI. The V gene lost 5 bases and the J gene lost 2 bases, with 9 bases spanning the gap. CDR3 size: 13 residues. CDR3 DNA: TGTGCCAGCTCAGGGGCGGGGAACTATGGCTACACCTTC. Translating gives CASSGAGNYGYTF.

V and J are TRBV6-5 and TRBJ1-1; 9 bases agree with TRBD1. Germline loops: CDR1 MNHEY, CDR2 SVGAGI. This CDR3 comprises 14 residues. Losses at the gene ends were 6 bases for V and 4 bases for J; bases not matched to a gene: 6. The CDR3 protein is CASSRDRVGTEAFF. As DNA, the CDR3 is TGTGCCAGCAGCAGGGACAGGGTCGGCACTGAAGCTTTCTTT.

By sample share, this clonotype is medium-sized. The chain combines TRBV18 with TRBJ2-3; D not certain. This CDR3 region has 12 residues. V gave up 3 bases and J gave up 1 base, with 2 bases separating them. The germline V gene has CDR1 KGHSH and CDR2 LQKENI. The CDR3 coding sequence is TGTGCCAGCTCACCCGGCACAGATACGCAGTATTTT. Residues: CASSPGTDTQYF.

A few counts support this clonotype. The chain carries TRBV7-2 and TRBJ2-1, with TRBD2 matching over 8 bases. Germline values: CDR1 SGHTA, CDR2 FQGNSA. The CDR3 loop spans 15 amino acids. Trimming at V came to 4 bases and at J to 6 bases, leaving 8 bases not matched to a gene. DNA of the CDR3: TGTGCCAGCAGCTCCGCGGGGGGCGATCGCAATGAGCAGTTCTTC. This sequence encodes CASSSAGGDRNEQFF.

The J gene is TRBJ2-4, the V gene TRBV12-3 or TRBV12-4; TRBD2 matches at 9 bases. The CDR3 extends over 12 amino acids. V gave up 6 bases and J gave up 6 bases; unmatched junction bases: 0. In DNA form, the CDR3 reads TGTGCCAGCAGGCGGGGGGGAAACATTCAGTACTTC. Residues: CASRRGGNIQYF.